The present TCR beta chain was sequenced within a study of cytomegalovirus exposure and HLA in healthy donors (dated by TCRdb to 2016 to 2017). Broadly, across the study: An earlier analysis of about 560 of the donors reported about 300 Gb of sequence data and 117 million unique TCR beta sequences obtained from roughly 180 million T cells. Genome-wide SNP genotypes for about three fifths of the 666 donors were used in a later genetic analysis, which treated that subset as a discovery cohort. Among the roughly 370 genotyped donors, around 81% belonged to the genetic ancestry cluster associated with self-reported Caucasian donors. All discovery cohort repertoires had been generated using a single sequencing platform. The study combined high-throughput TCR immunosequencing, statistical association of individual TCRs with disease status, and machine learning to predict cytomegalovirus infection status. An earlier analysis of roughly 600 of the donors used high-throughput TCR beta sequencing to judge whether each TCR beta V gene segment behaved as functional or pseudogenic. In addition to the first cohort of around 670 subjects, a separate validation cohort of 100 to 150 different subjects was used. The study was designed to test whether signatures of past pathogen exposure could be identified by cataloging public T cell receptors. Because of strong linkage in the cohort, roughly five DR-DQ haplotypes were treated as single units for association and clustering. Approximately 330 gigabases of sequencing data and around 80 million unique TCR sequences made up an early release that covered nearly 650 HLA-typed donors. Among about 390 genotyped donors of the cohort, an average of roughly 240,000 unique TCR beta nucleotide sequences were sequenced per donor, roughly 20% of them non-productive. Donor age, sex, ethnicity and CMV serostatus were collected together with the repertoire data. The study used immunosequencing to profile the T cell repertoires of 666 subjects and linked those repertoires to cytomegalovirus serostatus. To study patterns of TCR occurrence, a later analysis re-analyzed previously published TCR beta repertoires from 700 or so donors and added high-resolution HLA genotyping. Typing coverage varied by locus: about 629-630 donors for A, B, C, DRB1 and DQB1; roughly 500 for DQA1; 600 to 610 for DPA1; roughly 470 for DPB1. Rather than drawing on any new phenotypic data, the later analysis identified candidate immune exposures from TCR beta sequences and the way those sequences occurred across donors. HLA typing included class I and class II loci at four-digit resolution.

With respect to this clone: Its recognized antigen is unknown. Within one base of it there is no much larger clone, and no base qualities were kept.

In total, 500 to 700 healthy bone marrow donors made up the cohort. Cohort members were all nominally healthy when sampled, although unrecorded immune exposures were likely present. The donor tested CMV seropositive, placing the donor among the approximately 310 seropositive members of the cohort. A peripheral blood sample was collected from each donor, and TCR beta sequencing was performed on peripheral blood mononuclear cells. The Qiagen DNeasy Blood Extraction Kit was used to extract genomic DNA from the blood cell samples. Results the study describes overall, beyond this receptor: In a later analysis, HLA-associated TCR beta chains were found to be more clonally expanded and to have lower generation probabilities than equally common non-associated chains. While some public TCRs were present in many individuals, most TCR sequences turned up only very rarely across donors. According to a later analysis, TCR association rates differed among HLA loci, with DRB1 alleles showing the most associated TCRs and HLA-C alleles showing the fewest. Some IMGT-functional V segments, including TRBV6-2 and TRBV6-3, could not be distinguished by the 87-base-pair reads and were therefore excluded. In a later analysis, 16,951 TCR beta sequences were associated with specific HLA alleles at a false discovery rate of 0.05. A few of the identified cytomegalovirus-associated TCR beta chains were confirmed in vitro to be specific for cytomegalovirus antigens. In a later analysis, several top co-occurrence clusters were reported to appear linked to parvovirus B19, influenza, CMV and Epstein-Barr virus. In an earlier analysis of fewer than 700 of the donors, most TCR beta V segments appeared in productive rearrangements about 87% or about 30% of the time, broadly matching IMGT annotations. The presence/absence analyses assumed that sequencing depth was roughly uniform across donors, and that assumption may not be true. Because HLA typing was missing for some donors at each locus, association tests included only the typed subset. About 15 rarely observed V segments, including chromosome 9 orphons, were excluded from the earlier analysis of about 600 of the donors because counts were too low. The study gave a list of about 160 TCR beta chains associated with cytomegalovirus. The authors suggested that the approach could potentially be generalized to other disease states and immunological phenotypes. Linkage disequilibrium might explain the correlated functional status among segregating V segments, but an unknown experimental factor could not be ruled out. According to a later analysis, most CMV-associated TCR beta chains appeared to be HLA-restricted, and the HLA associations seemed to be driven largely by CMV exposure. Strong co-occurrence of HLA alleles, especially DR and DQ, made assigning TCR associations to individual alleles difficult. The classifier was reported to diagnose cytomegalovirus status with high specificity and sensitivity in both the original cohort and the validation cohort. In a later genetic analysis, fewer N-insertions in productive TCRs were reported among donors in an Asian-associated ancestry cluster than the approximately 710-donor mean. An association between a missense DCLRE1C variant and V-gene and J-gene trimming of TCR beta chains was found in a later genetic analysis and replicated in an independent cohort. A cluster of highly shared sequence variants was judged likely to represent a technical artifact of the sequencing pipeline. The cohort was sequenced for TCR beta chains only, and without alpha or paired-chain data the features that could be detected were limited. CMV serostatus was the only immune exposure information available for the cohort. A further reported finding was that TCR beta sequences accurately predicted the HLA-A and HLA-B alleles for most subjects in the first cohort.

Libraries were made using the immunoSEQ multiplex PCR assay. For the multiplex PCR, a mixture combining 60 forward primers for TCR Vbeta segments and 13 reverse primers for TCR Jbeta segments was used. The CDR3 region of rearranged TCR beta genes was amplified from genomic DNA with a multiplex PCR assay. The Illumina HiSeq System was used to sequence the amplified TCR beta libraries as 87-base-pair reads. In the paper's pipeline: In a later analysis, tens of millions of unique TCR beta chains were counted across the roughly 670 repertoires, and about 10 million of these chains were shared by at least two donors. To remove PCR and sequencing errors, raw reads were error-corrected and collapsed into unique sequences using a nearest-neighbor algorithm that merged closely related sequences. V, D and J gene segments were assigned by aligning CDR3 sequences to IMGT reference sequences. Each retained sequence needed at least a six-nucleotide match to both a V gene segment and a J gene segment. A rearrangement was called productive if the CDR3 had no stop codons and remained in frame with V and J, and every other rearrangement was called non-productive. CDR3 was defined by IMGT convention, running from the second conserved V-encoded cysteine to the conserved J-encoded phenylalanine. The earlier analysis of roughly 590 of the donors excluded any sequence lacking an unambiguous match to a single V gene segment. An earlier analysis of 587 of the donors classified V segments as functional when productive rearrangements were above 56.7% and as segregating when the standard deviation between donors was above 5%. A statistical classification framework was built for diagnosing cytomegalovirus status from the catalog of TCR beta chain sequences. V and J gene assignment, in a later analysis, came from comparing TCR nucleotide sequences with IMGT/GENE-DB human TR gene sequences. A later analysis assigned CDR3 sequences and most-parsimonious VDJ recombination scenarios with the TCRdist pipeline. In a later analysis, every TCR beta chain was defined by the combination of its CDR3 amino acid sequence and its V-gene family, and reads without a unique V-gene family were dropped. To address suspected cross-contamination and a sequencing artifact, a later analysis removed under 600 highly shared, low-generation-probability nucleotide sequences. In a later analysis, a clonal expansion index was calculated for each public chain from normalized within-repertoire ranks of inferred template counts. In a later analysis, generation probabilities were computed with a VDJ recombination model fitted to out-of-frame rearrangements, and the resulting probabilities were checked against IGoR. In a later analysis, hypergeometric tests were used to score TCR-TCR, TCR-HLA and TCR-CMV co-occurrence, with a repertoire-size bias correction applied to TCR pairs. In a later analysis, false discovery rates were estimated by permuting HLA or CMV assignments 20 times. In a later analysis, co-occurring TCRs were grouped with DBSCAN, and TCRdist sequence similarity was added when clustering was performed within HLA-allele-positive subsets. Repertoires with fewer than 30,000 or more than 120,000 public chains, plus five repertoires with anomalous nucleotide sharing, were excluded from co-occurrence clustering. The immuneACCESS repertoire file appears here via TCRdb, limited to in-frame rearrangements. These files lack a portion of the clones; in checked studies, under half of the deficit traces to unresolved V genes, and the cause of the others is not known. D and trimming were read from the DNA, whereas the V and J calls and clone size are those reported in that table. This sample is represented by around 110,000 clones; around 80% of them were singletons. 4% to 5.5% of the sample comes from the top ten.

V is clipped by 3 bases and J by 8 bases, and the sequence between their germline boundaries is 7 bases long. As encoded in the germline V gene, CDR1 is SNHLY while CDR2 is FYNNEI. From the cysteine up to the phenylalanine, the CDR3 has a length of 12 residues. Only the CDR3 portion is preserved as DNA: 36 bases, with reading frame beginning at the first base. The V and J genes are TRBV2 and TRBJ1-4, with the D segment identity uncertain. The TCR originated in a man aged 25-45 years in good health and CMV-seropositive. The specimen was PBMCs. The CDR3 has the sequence CASSEWEEKLFF. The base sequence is TGTGCCAGCAGTGAGTGGGAGGAAAAACTGTTTTTT.